Each of the 6 T cell receptor beta chains below was sequenced from the same sample in a study of response to subunit inactivated influenza vaccine. TCRdb fed the RT-PCR reads into MiXCR, producing one record per CDR3 protein. The data show about 650,000 distinct CDR3 sequences, with 15% to 17% seen just once and 11% held by the top ten. The sample consisted of PBMCs from blood, taken less than 13 days after vaccination. The receptor set was obtained from a man over 45 who received an inactivated influenza vaccine.

The gene calls are TRBV4-3 and TRBJ1-2; D gene ambiguous. V dropped 1 base and J dropped 7 bases, with 13 bases sitting between them. Germline V lookup: CDR1 LGHNA, CDR2 YSLEER. This CDR3 has 14 amino acids. DNA of the CDR3: TGCGCCAGCAGCCAAGGAGGCAGATATTCTGGCTACACCTTC. It yields the protein CASSQGGRYSGYTF.

Points on this clonotype: Relative to the germline gene, one junction end is altered; a read error may explain this. The V gene is TRBV7-7, the J gene TRBJ1-1; 8 nucleotides agree with TRBD1. The CDR3 runs to 15 residues. Germline V gene sequence: CDR1 SSHAT, CDR2 FNYEAQ (reference sequence). The CDR3 here is CASSSPGQGKTEAFF. The CDR3, as DNA: TGTGCTAGCAGCTCCCCCGGACAGGGAAAGACTGAAGCTTTCTTT.

As for this clonotype: A junction boundary mismatches the germline segment, possibly from a read error. CDR3 in DNA: TGTGCTAGCAGCCCCTTGGAGTTGGGGGAGCTGTTTTTT. It is translated as CASSPLELGELFF. The chain is built from TRBV7-7 and TRBJ2-2, with unresolved D. This CDR3 has 13 amino acids. Looked up from germline, CDR1 is SSHAT and CDR2 is FNYEAQ (reference sequence).

Only a few counts were recorded for this clonotype. The chain employs TRBV5-1 and TRBJ2-1; 9 nucleotides line up with TRBD1. V lost 7 bases to trimming and J lost 6 bases; unmatched junction nucleotides: 5. Looked up from germline, CDR1 is SGHRS and CDR2 is YFSETQ. The length of the CDR3 is 13 residues. For the CDR3, the DNA is TGCGCCAGCCGGACAGGGGTAGGCAATGAGCAGTTCTTC. This gives the protein CASRTGVGNEQFF.

This sequence joins TRBV3-1 and TRBJ2-7, with 10 bases fitting TRBD1. This CDR3 has 15 amino acids. J gave up 2 bases and V 4 bases, and 5 bases lay outside the gene matches. From germline, CDR1 is LGHDT and CDR2 YNNKEL (reference sequence). The CDR3 DNA reads TGTGCCAGCAGCCCTTGGGACAGGGGAACCTACGAGCAGTACTTC. Its translation: CASSPWDRGTYEQYF.

For the CDR3, the DNA is TGTGCCAGCAGCAGGGGGGTGGAAATGACACCCAAAAACATTCAGTACTTC. Residues: CASSRGVEMTPKNIQYF. The chain recombines TRBV12-3 or TRBV12-4 with TRBJ2-4; weak D call: TRBD1 (7 bases). The CDR3 covers 17 residues. Trimming left V 6 bases short and J 2 bases short, with 20 bases between.